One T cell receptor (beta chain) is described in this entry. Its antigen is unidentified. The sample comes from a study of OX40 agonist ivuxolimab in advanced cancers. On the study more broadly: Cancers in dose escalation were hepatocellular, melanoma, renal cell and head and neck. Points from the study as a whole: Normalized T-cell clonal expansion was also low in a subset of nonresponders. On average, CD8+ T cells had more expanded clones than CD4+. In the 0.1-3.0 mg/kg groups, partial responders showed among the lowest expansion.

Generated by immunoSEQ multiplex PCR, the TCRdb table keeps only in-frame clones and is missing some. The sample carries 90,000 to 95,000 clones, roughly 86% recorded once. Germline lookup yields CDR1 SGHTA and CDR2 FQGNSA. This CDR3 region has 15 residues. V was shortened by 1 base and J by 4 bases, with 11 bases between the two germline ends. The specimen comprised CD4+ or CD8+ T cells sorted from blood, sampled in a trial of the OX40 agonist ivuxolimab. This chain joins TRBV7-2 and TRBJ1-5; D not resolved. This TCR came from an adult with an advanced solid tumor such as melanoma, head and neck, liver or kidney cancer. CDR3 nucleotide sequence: TGTGCCAGCAGCTTAGTTGTAGGAAAAAATCAGCCCCAGCATTTT. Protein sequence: CASSLVVGKNQPQHF.